These 19 T cell receptor beta chains share one sample of origin, sequenced in a study of OX40 agonist ivuxolimab in advanced cancers. Libraries came from the immunoSEQ multiplex PCR assay. Entries here come from immuneACCESS through TCRdb and include only in-frame sequences with V and J called. Some clones fail to appear in such tables; in the studies checked, an unresolved V gene covers under half of the shortfall, and the cause of the remainder is unknown. Across this sample there are 50,000 to 80,000 clones, with around 93% seen only once. The leading ten clones occupy around 0.4% of the sample. Sample: CD4+ or CD8+ T cells sorted from blood, taken in a trial of the OX40 agonist ivuxolimab. These receptors all stem from an adult with an advanced solid tumor such as melanoma, head and neck, liver or kidney cancer.

This clone appeared a single time. The rearrangement uses TRBV18 and TRBJ1-1; D uncertain. V was cut by 6 bases and J by 5 bases, with 10 bases left in between. The CDR3 is 12 amino acids. CDR1 is KGHSH, CDR2 LQKENI, per germline. The chain's CDR3 is CASSRTRTEAFF. CDR3 sequence (DNA): TGTGCCAGCTCCCGGACGCGGACTGAAGCTTTCTTT. The whole variable domain, remainder taken from reference TRBV18 and TRBJ1-1, is NAGVMQNPRHLVRRRGQEARLRCSPMKGHSHVYWYRQLPEEGLKFMVYLQKENIIDESGMPKERFSAEFPKEGPSILRIQQVVRGDSAAYFCASSRTRTEAFFGQGTRLTVV.

The gene calls are TRBV13 and TRBJ2-1; the D is unclear. The V gene's germline CDR1 is PRHDT and CDR2 FYEKMQ (reference sequence). Trimming removed 5 bases at V and 11 bases at J, with 13 bases between. CDR3 length equals 12 residues. In DNA, the CDR3 is TGTGCCAGCAGCCCCCTAAACCGTCAGCAGTTCTTC. Protein product: CASSPLNRQQFF.

This clone came up once. V and J are TRBV18 and TRBJ2-5; 9 bases are shared with TRBD1. The tail of the sequence fits TRBJ2-7 better, so the J call may be wrong. The germline V gene encodes CDR1 KGHSH and CDR2 LQKENI. The CDR3 sequence is 16 residues long. The CDR3 spells CASSPTGTGKGYEQYF. The CDR3 nucleotides read TGTGCCAGCTCACCAACCGGGACAGGGAAGGGGTACGAGCAGTACTTC.

This clone has a single count. J is TRBJ2-7 and V is TRBV7-2; D is uncertain. This CDR3 is 15 amino acids long. Germline lookup yields CDR1 SGHTA and CDR2 FQGNSA. Trimming removed 0 bases from V and 1 base from J, with 10 bases in between. The CDR3 DNA sequence: TGTGCCAGCAGCTTAGCACATACGGGTTCCTACGAGCAGTACTTC. Its translation is CASSLAHTGSYEQYF.

The chain carries TRBV7-2 and TRBJ2-5; D perhaps matches TRBD2 (6 bases). The CDR3 covers 15 residues. Trimming left V 4 bases short and J 4 bases short, with 16 bases between. Per germline, CDR1 SGHTA and CDR2 FQGNSA. Here the CDR3 reads CASSSSRLVGETQYF. The DNA of the CDR3 is TGTGCCAGCAGCTCGTCACGACTAGTTGGAGAGACCCAGTACTTC.

The chain couples TRBV27 to TRBJ2-1; D possibly matches TRBD1 or TRBD2 (6 bases each). Germline CDR1 is MNHEY and CDR2 is SMNVEV (reference sequence). V was pared by 7 bases and J by 10 bases, with 23 bases between. The CDR3 sequence is 15 residues long. The CDR3: CASTPAQGRSSEQFF. In DNA form, the CDR3 reads TGTGCCAGCACCCCAGCCCAGGGGAGGTCGAGCGAGCAGTTCTTC.

This rearrangement joins TRBV5-8 to TRBJ2-1, with TRBD2 matching over 12 bases. The CDR3 runs to 16 residues. With 0 bases clipped from V and 9 bases from J, the junction kept 7 bases outside the gene matches. Germline loops: CDR1 SGHTS, CDR2 YDEGEE. CDR3 region: CASSLALAGGVREQFF. The CDR3 bases are TGTGCCAGCAGCTTGGCGCTAGCGGGAGGGGTGCGTGAGCAGTTCTTC.

The J gene is TRBJ2-7, the V gene TRBV18; 10 positions agree with TRBD1. CDR3 length equals 15 residues. Germline V gene lookup returns CDR1 KGHSH and CDR2 LQKENI. Trimming cost V 5 bases and J 5 bases; bases outside gene matches: 9. This CDR3 reads CASSGRQGASDEQYF. Written as DNA, the CDR3 is TGTGCCAGCTCAGGCAGACAGGGGGCCTCGGACGAGCAGTACTTC. Full variable domain (remainder filled in from reference TRBV18 and TRBJ2-7): NAGVMQNPRHLVRRRGQEARLRCSPMKGHSHVYWYRQLPEEGLKFMVYLQKENIIDESGMPKERFSAEFPKEGPSILRIQQVVRGDSAAYFCASSGRQGASDEQYFGPGTRLTVT.

Concerning this clone: The germline gene is not matched at one end of the junction; a read error may be the cause. The same CDR3 is also encoded by other DNA sequences in this sample. CDR3 sequence reads: CASSLVLPGYNEQFF. In DNA, the CDR3 is TGCGCCAGCAGCTTAGTGCTCCCGGGATACAATGAGCAGTTCTTC. This chain joins TRBV7-2 and TRBJ2-1; D possibly corresponds to TRBD2 (5 bases). CDR3 length: 15 residues. From germline, CDR1 is SGHTA and CDR2 FQGNSA.

This clone occurred once. This chain joins TRBV11-2 and TRBJ2-1; D is uncertain. The CDR3 runs 14 residues. Germline values: CDR1 SGHAT, CDR2 FQNNGV. V was clipped by 1 base and J by 5 bases, with 9 bases between them. For the CDR3, the DNA is TGTGCCAGCAGCTTAGTCGGCTCGAACAATGAGCAGTTCTTC. It is translated as CASSLVGSNNEQFF.

The chain couples TRBV18 to TRBJ2-1; D ambiguous. The CDR3 length is 16 residues. Trimming pared 2 bases from V and 5 bases from J, leaving 16 bases between. The germline CDR1 and CDR2 sequences are KGHSH and LQKENI. CDR3 amino acids: CASSPVDLGQNNEQFF. The DNA for the CDR3 is TGTGCCAGCTCACCAGTAGATTTGGGTCAGAACAATGAGCAGTTCTTC.

V is TRBV30 and J is TRBJ1-1; D call uncertain. This CDR3 comprises 13 residues. The V and J ends lost 5 bases and 0 bases respectively, with 10 bases between them. The V gene's germline CDR1 is GTSNPN and CDR2 SVGIG (reference sequence). As DNA, the CDR3 is TGTGCCTGGCAGCTAACCATGAACACTGAAGCTTTCTTT. Protein: CAWQLTMNTEAFF.

This clone has a handful of counts. The genes are TRBV7-9 and TRBJ2-3; TRBD2 matches 10 bases. Germline CDR1 is SEHNR and CDR2 is FQNEAQ (reference sequence). The CDR3 contains 18 residues. V gave up 1 base and J gave up 1 base; unmatched junction bases: 8. CDR3 DNA: TGTGCCAGCAGCTTAGAGTTCCGGACTAGCGGACGCACAGATACGCAGTATTTT. Translated: CASSLEFRTSGRTDTQYF.

The chain has TRBV19 and TRBJ1-5; 8 positions match TRBD1. V trimming: 7 bases; J trimming: 4 bases; junction bases outside the gene matches: 9. Germline loops: CDR1 LNHDA, CDR2 SQIVND (reference sequence). The CDR3 runs to 15 residues. The CDR3 bases are TGTGCCAGTACCACCCCAGGACAGGGAAATCAGCCCCAGCATTTT. This translates into CASTTPGQGNQPQHF. Filled out from reference TRBV19 and TRBJ1-5, the complete variable domain reads DGGITQSPKYLFRKEGQNVTLSCEQNLNHDAMYWYRQDPGQGLRLIYYSQIVNDFQKGDIAEGYSVSREKKESFPLTVTSAQKNPTAFYLCASTTPGQGNQPQHFGDGTRLSIL.

The chain links TRBV7-8 to TRBJ2-2, with 9 bases lining up with TRBD1. Germline V gene data show CDR1 as SGHVS and CDR2 as FQNEAQ. CDR3 length: 16 amino acids. The J segment lost 2 bases and the V segment lost 10 bases, leaving 11 bases of the junction unmatched. The CDR3 sequence: CATKGQGLQNTGELFF. The CDR3 DNA sequence: TGTGCCACCAAGGGACAGGGCCTCCAAAACACCGGGGAGCTGTTTTTT.

V gene TRBV10-3 combines with J gene TRBJ2-5; 7 bases match TRBD2. The length of the CDR3 is 17 residues. Losses at the gene ends were 0 bases for V and 2 bases for J; bases not matched to a gene: 9. Germline V gene data show CDR1 as ENHRY and CDR2 as SYGVKD. The CDR3 nucleotides are TGTGCCATCAGTGAGTCGGTCGGGGCTAGCGGACAAGAGACCCAGTACTTC. Its translation: CAISESVGASGQETQYF.

The chain combines TRBV5-5 with TRBJ1-2; 7 bases match TRBD1. V trimming: 4 bases; J trimming: 2 bases; junction bases outside the gene matches: 11. Germline CDR1 and CDR2: SGHKS and YYEKEE (reference sequence). The CDR3 runs 16 residues. For the CDR3, the DNA is TGTGCCAGCAGCCCCGACCCAGGGGGGCAGAACTATGGCTACACCTTC. Its translation is CASSPDPGGQNYGYTF. Full variable domain (remainder filled in from reference TRBV5-5 and TRBJ1-2): DAGVTQSPTHLIKTRGQQVTLRCSPISGHKSVSWYQQVLGQGPQFIFQYYEKEERGRGNFPDRFSARQFPNYSSELNVNALLLGDSALYLCASSPDPGGQNYGYTFGSGTRLTVV.

The chain is built from TRBV6-1 and TRBJ2-7; D is unresolved. Looked up from germline, CDR1 is MNHNS and CDR2 is SASEGT. This CDR3 region has 12 residues. V was clipped by 5 bases and J by 6 bases, with 11 bases between them. CDR3: CASSLGVFEQYF. CDR3 nucleotides: TGTGCCAGCAGTTTAGGAGTTTTCGAGCAGTACTTC.

For this clone: The germline gene is not matched at one end of the junction; a read error may be the cause. The CDR3 protein is CSSGQLNTEAFF. The CDR3 DNA reads TGCTCCTCTGGGCAGCTGAACACTGAAGCTTTCTTT. V is TRBV11-2 and J is TRBJ1-1, with unresolved D. The CDR3 sequence is 12 residues long. Germline V gene data show CDR1 as SGHAT and CDR2 as FQNNGV.